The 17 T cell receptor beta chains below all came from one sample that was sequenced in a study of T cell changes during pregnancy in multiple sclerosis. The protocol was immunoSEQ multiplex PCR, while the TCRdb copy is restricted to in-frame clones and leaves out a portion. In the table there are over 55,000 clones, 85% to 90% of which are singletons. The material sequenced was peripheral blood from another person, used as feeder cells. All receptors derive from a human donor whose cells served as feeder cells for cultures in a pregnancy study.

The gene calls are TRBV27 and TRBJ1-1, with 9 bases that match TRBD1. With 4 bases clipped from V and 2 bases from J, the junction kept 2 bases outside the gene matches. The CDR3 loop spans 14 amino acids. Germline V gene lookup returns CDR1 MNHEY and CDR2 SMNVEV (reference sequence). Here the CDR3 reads CASSWGQGNTEAFF. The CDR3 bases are TGTGCCAGCAGTTGGGGACAGGGTAACACTGAAGCTTTCTTT.

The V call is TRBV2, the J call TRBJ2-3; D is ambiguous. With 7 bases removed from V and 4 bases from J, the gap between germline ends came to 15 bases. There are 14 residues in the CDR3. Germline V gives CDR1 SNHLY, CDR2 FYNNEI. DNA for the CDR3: TGTGCCAGCAAAATACCCAGCGCCGCAGATACGCAGTATTTT. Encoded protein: CASKIPSAADTQYF. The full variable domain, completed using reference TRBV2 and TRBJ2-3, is EPEVTQTPSHQVTQMGQEVILRCVPISNHLYFYWYRQILGQKVEFLVSFYNNEISEKSEIFDDQFSVERPDGSNFTLKIRSTKLEDSAMYFCASKIPSAADTQYFGPGTRLTVL.

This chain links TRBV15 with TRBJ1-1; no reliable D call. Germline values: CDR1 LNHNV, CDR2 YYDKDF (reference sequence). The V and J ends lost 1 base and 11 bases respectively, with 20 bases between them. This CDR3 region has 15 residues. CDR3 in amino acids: CATSRATAGTEAAFF. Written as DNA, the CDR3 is TGTGCCACCAGCAGAGCTACCGCCGGAACAGAGGCTGCTTTCTTT.

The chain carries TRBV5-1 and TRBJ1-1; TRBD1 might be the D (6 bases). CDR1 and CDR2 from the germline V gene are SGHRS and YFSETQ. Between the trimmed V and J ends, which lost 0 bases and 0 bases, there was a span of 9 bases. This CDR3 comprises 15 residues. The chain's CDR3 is CASSLGGTLNTEAFF. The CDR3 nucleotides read TGCGCCAGCAGCTTGGGAGGGACACTGAACACTGAAGCTTTCTTT.

CDR3 region: CASSLGGIGLASYEQYF. CDR3 coding DNA: TGTGCCAGCAGCTTAGGAGGCATAGGGCTTGCATCCTACGAGCAGTACTTC. This chain links TRBV11-3 with TRBJ2-7; D remains ambiguous. CDR1 SGHNT and CDR2 YENEEA come from the germline V gene. The V gene lost 1 base and the J gene lost 1 base, with 17 bases spanning the gap. This CDR3 is 17 amino acids long. Combining the CDR3 with reference TRBV11-3 and TRBJ2-7 gives the whole variable domain EAGVVQSPRYKIIEKKQPVAFWCNPISGHNTLYWYLQNLGQGPELLIRYENEEAVDDSQLPKDRFSAERLKGVDSTLKIQPAELGDSAVYLCASSLGGIGLASYEQYFGPGTRLTVT.

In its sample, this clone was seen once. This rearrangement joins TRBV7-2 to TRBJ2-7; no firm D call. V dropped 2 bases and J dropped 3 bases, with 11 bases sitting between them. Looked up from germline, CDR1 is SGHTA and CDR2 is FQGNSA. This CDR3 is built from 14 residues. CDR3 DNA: TGTGCCAGCAGCTTAAAGGGTTCGGTCTACGAGCAGTACTTC. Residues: CASSLKGSVYEQYF.

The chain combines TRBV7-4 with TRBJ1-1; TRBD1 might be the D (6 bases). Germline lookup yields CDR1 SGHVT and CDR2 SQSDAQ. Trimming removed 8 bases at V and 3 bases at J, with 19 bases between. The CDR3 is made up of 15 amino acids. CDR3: CASSPRGGRDTEAFF. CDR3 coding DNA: TGTGCCAGCTCCCCACGAGGGGGGCGCGACACTGAAGCTTTCTTT.

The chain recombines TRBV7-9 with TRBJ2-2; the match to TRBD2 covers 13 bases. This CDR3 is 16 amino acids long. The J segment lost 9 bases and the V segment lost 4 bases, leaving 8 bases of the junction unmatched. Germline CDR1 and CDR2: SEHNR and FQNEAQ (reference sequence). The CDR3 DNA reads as TGTGCCAGCAGCTCCGGACTAGCGGGAGAACTTAGGGAGCTGTTTTTT. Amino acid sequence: CASSSGLAGELRELFF.

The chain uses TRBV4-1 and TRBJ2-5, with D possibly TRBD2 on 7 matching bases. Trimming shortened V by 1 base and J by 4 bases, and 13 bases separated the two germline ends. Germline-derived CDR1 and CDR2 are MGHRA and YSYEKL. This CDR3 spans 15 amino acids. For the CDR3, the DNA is TGCGCCAGCAGCCAAGTGAACAGGGAGGGAGAGACCCAGTACTTC. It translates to CASSQVNREGETQYF.

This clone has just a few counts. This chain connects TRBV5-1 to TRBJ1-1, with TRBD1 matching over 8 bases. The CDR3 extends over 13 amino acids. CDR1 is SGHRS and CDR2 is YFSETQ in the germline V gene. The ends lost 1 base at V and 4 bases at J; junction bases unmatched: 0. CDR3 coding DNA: TGCGCCAGCAGCTTGACAGGGGGCACTGAAGCTTTCTTT. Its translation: CASSLTGGTEAFF.

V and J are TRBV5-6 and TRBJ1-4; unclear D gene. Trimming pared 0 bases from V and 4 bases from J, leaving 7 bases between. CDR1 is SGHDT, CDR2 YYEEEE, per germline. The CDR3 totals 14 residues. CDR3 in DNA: TGTGCCAGCAGCTTGGTGGCGATTAATGAAAAACTGTTTTTT. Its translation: CASSLVAINEKLFF.

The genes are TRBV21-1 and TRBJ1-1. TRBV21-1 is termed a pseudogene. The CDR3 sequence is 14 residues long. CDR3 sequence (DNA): TGTGCCAGCAGCGTTTTCAAGGCACTGGAAAAAGCTTTCTTT. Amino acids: CASSVFKALEKAFF.

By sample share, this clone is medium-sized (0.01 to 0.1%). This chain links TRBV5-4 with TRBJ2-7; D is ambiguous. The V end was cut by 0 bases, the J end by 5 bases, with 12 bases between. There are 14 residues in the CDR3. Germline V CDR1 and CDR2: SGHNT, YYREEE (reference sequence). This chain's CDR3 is CASSLDRSMDEQYF. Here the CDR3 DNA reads TGTGCCAGCAGCTTGGATCGGTCGATGGACGAGCAGTACTTC.

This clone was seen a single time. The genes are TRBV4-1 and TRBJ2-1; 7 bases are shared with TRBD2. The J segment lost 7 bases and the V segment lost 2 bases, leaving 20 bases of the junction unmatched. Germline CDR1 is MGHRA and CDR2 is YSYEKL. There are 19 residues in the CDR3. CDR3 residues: CASSQYTRRGILDSNEQFF. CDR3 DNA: TGCGCCAGCAGCCAATATACGAGGCGGGGGATATTGGATTCGAATGAGCAGTTCTTC.

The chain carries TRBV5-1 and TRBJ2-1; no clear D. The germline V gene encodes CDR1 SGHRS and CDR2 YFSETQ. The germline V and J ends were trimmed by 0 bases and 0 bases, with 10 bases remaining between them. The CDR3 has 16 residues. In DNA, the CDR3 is TGCGCCAGCAGCTTGGTTGGACCGAACTCCTACAATGAGCAGTTCTTC. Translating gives CASSLVGPNSYNEQFF.

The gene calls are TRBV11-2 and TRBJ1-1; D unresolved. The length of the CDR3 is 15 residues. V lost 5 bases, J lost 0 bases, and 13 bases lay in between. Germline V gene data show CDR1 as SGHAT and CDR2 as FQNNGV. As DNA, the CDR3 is TGTGCCAGCAGCCCCGGAGGATCTATGAACACTGAAGCTTTCTTT. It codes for CASSPGGSMNTEAFF.

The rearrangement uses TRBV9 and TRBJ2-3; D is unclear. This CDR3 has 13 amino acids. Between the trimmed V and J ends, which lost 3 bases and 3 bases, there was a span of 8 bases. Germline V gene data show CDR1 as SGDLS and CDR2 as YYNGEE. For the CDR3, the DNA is TGTGCCAGCAGCGCGGAGTGGACAGATACGCAGTATTTT. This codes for CASSAEWTDTQYF.